This passage covers 8 T cell receptor beta chains from one sample sequenced in a study of blood T cell repertoires in COVID-19. Libraries were prepared by immunoSEQ multiplex PCR; TCRdb keeps only in-frame clonotypes and omits some of them. There are about 180,000 clones in the sample; 65% to 90% occur only once, and approximately 1.5% lies in the top ten. The sample consisted of peripheral blood. These receptor sequences come from a human donor in a cohort sampled during active COVID-19.

The V and J genes are TRBV27 and TRBJ1-5, with no clear D. Germline V CDR1 and CDR2: MNHEY, SMNVEV (reference sequence). V lost 5 bases and J lost 4, with 15 bases in between. CDR3 length equals 15 residues. The CDR3 protein is CASSPLNSGNQPQHF. The CDR3 DNA sequence: TGTGCCAGCAGTCCGCTTAACTCTGGTAATCAGCCCCAGCATTTT.

The chain recombines TRBV5-6 with TRBJ2-7; TRBD1 matches at 7 bases. Germline CDR1 SGHDT, CDR2 YYEEEE. The CDR3 spans 14 residues. Trimming removed 4 bases from V and 2 bases from J; junction bases left unmatched: 6. This CDR3 is CASSVRQGAYEQYF. CDR3 DNA sequence: TGTGCCAGCAGCGTCAGACAGGGAGCCTACGAGCAGTACTTC.

CDR3 sequence reads: CSAMTGSTYEQYF. The CDR3 region has the DNA TGCAGCGCCATGACAGGTTCGACATACGAGCAGTACTTC. This sequence joins TRBV29-1 and TRBJ2-7; TRBD1 is a possible D gene (6 bases). V gave up 7 bases and J gave up 4 bases, with 17 bases separating them. Germline V CDR1 and CDR2: SQVTM, ANQGSEA. This CDR3 has 13 amino acids.

V gene TRBV10-3 combines with J gene TRBJ1-1; D might be TRBD1 (6 bases). The CDR3 contains 15 residues. Between the trimmed V and J ends, which lost 2 bases and 0 bases, there was a span of 10 bases. The V gene's germline CDR1 is ENHRY and CDR2 SYGVKD. CDR3 DNA sequence: TGTGCCATCAGTGAGCAGCAGGGGATGAACACTGAAGCTTTCTTT. As protein: CAISEQQGMNTEAFF.

This clone was recorded once. V usage is TRBV28 and J usage is TRBJ1-1; TRBD1 is a possible D gene (6 bases). Germline lookup yields CDR1 MDHEN and CDR2 SYDVKM. V was trimmed by 2 bases and J by 10 bases, leaving 11 bases between them. The CDR3 loop spans 12 amino acids. CDR3 nucleotides: TGTGCCAGCAGTTTAGGGGGCTCGGGAGCTTTCTTT. This sequence encodes CASSLGGSGAFF.

The genes are TRBV5-1 and TRBJ2-5; 8 nucleotides agree with TRBD1. Germline CDR1 SGHRS, CDR2 YFSETQ. The junction had 10 bases not matched to a gene; V was cut back by 4 bases and J by 5 bases. The CDR3 consists of 15 residues. The CDR3 bases are TGCGCCAGCAGCACCCTCGACAGGGGTTGGGAGACCCAGTACTTC. Translating it yields CASSTLDRGWETQYF. The entire variable domain, with the rest obtained from reference TRBV5-1 and TRBJ2-5, is as follows: KAGVTQTPRYLIKTRGQQVTLSCSPISGHRSVSWYQQTPGQGLQFLFEYFSETQRNKGNFPGRFSGRQFSNSRSEMNVSTLELGDSALYLCASSTLDRGWETQYFGPGTRLLVL.

The chain has TRBV28 and TRBJ1-6, with TRBD1 as a possible D gene (6 bases). Looked up from germline, CDR1 is MDHEN and CDR2 is SYDVKM. Trimming took off 5 bases at V and 8 bases at J, with 16 bases between the two ends. This CDR3 comprises 15 residues. This CDR3 reads CASSKIQGSHSPLHF. For the CDR3, the DNA is TGTGCCAGCAGTAAAATTCAGGGGTCCCATTCACCCCTCCACTTT.

In this sample, this clone turned up once. The rearrangement uses TRBV21-1 and TRBJ1-1; the table's D gene call, TRBD1, was not cross checked with the DNA. TRBV21-1 corresponds to a pseudogene. The length of the CDR3 is 18 residues. The CDR3 region has the DNA TGTGCCAGCAGCAAAGCGCTTCACCCGACAGGACCGAACACTGAAGCTTTCTTT. Encoded protein: CASSKALHPTGPNTEAFF.